This paragraph covers one TCR beta chain sequence. This entry is derived from a study of blood T cell repertoires in COVID-19. On the study more broadly: PBMCs, B-cell-depleted T cells, or T cells provided the cDNA or gDNA that made up the material.

Methods used by the authors: Quantification of nucleated cells was approximated via reference gene primer amplification. The data were produced by immunoSEQ multiplex PCR, yet TCRdb's version contains in-frame clones alone and is incomplete. Clone size and the V and J calls come from that table; the DNA yielded D and trimming. Among over 120,000 clones listed, roughly four fifths were seen once. From germline, CDR1 is SGHTA and CDR2 FQGTGA. V trimming: 3 bases; J trimming: 1 base; junction bases outside the gene matches: 0. The CDR3 runs to 15 residues. This chain connects TRBV7-3 to TRBJ2-7; 13 nucleotides agree with TRBD2. The sample comprised peripheral blood. This sequence was found in a woman aged 80 or over with acute or convalescent COVID-19. The chain's CDR3 is CASSLGLAGSYEQYF. The DNA of the CDR3 is TGTGCCAGCAGCTTGGGACTAGCGGGATCCTACGAGCAGTACTTC.